This T cell receptor (beta chain) was obtained from a study of CD8 T cells in Susac syndrome. After extraction with the RNeasy kit, about 0.5 to 1 ug of the RNA was reverse transcribed using random hexamers. Via MiXCR, TCRdb re-called the immunoSEQ multiplex PCR reads, giving one row per CDR3 protein. The data contain under 200,000 distinct CDR3 sequences, approximately 94% of them seen just once; the ten biggest clones take up 0.095% to 0.15%. The sequencing sample was made of CD4+ T cells from PBMCs. The sequence derives from a human donor with Susac syndrome.

The CDR3 sequence: CASSLVLAGGETQYF. The CDR3 DNA reads TGTGCCAGCAGCTTAGTACTAGCCGGGGGAGAGACCCAGTACTTC. The rearrangement uses TRBV7-2 and TRBJ2-5; a weak D match, TRBD2 (6 bases). From germline, CDR1 is SGHTA and CDR2 FQGNSA. The CDR3 has 15 amino acids. Deletions cut 1 base from V and 4 bases from J, with 13 bases between.